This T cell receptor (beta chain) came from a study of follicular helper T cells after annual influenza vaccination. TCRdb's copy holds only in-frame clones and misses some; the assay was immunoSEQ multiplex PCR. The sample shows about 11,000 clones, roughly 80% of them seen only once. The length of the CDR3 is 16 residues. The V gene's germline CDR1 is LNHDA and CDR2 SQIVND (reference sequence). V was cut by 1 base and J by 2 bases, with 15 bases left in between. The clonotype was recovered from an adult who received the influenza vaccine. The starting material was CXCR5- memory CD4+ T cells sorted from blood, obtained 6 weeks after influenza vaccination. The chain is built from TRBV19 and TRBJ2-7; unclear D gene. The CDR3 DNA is TGTGCCAGTAGTATAGGCGGATTCTCCAAAGCCTACGAGCAGTACTTC. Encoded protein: CASSIGGFSKAYEQYF. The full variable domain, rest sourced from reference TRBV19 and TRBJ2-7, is DGGITQSPKYLFRKEGQNVTLSCEQNLNHDAMYWYRQDPGQGLRLIYYSQIVNDFQKGDIAEGYSVSREKKESFPLTVTSAQKNPTAFYLCASSIGGFSKAYEQYFGPGTRLTVT.